The entry that follows covers one T cell receptor beta chain sequence. Its antigen is undetermined. These data belong to a study of Ad26.COV2.S vaccination and SARS-CoV-2 variants. The repertoire was sequenced with immunoSEQ multiplex PCR; TCRdb's copy has only in-frame clones and lacks some. The repertoire holds approximately 420,000 clones, around nine tenths seen once, with about 3.5% in the top ten. Treatment here: roughly 20 received Ad26.COV2.S at low or high dose, single or two shots; several received placebo; per-sample allocation not given. On day 63 after the first injection, vaccine and placebo recipients gave samples. Study results and limitations: Spike-specific responses of CD8+ and CD4+ T cells were reported to display substantial breadth after vaccination.

V was clipped by 5 bases and J by 3 bases; unmatched bases: 13. Germline CDR1 LNHDA, CDR2 SQIVND (reference sequence). The CDR3 totals 17 residues. Sequencing was performed on peripheral blood, taken in a trial of Ad26.COV2.S vaccine versus placebo. V gene TRBV19 combines with J gene TRBJ2-1; 7 positions agree with TRBD1. The source of this sequence is a person between 18 and 65 years old who received the Ad26.COV2.S COVID-19 vaccine or a placebo. CDR3 amino acids: CASSPIPPQGVYNEQFF. CDR3 bases: TGTGCCAGTAGTCCCATACCCCCCCAGGGGGTCTACAATGAGCAGTTCTTC.